Below are 17 T cell receptor beta chains sequenced from a single sample in a study of T cell repertoires in cytomegalovirus infection. Each CDR3 protein gets one entry after TCRdb re-called the reads with MiXCR. In the table there are 700,000 to 950,000 distinct CDR3 sequences, approximately 32% of which are singletons. These TCRs' antigens remain unknown. This specimen consisted of cultured CD8+ T cells from PBMCs, obtained from culture after CMV antigen stimulation. The receptor source for this set is a human donor in good health (CMV status not recorded). Some clones in this sample may be carry-over from other donors' samples.

This clonotype was detected only a few times. The chain couples TRBV6-1 to TRBJ2-7; TRBD1 or TRBD2 may be the D gene (5 bases each). V was trimmed by 4 bases and J by 2 bases, leaving 15 bases between them. This CDR3 is 15 amino acids long. Germline assignment: CDR1 MNHNS and CDR2 SASEGT. CDR3 sequence reads: CASSGVLGDAYEQYF. The CDR3 DNA sequence: TGTGCCAGCAGTGGGGTCCTCGGGGACGCCTACGAGCAGTACTTC.

This chain links TRBV5-6 with TRBJ2-2; D might be TRBD2 (6 bases). The V and J ends lost 7 bases and 4 bases respectively, with 14 bases between them. The CDR3 loop spans 14 amino acids. CDR1 and CDR2 (germline): SGHDT, YYEEEE. CDR3 bases: TGTGCCAGCGCGGGGAAGCCTAGCACCGGGGAGCTGTTTTTT. Its protein product is CASAGKPSTGELFF.

This clonotype has a count of ten or more. The chain is built from TRBV7-2 and TRBJ1-2; tentatively, D is TRBD1 (5 bases). The V gene's germline CDR1 is SGHTA and CDR2 FQGNSA. This CDR3 region has 14 residues. Between the trimmed V and J ends, which lost 5 bases and 7 bases, there was a span of 17 bases. The CDR3 protein is CASSLGHPRGGYTF. The CDR3 DNA sequence: TGTGCCAGCAGCCTCGGACACCCAAGAGGTGGCTACACCTTC.

The CDR3 protein is CATSGSQGALGEQFF. The CDR3 region has the DNA TGTGCCACCAGTGGCTCACAGGGGGCTTTGGGTGAGCAGTTCTTC. V gene TRBV24-1 combines with J gene TRBJ2-1, with 9 bases matching TRBD1. The ends lost 5 bases at V and 9 bases at J; junction bases unmatched: 10. The CDR3 extends over 15 amino acids. Germline-derived CDR1 and CDR2 are KGHDR and SFDVKD.

CDR3 protein: CSARDQRTGGFYNSPLHF. The CDR3, as DNA: TGCAGTGCTAGGGATCAACGGACAGGGGGCTTCTATAATTCACCCCTCCACTTT. The chain combines TRBV20-1 with TRBJ1-6; TRBD1 matches at 11 bases. Germline V gene sequence: CDR1 DFQATT, CDR2 SNEGSKA (reference sequence). V shed 3 bases and J 3 bases; nucleotides not matched to a gene: 10. The CDR3 totals 18 residues.

In its sample, this clonotype was seen a few times. J is TRBJ2-6 and V is TRBV7-9; D remains unclear. Germline V CDR1 and CDR2: SEHNR, FQNEAQ (reference sequence). The V gene lost 7 bases and the J gene lost 2 bases, with 6 bases spanning the gap. This CDR3 has 13 residues. CDR3 amino acids: CASTGPGANVLTF. CDR3 DNA: TGTGCCAGCACCGGCCCTGGGGCCAACGTCCTGACTTTC.

This clonotype was counted at least ten times. This chain joins TRBV7-9 and TRBJ2-1; the D gene could be TRBD1 or TRBD2 (5 bases each). This CDR3 spans 15 amino acids. Looked up from germline, CDR1 is SEHNR and CDR2 is FQNEAQ (reference sequence). The V end was cut by 5 bases, the J end by 6 bases, with 17 bases between. DNA for the CDR3: TGTGCCAGCAGCCCCGGGGCGGTTAGGGGCAATGAGCAGTTCTTC. Translated, it gives CASSPGAVRGNEQFF. Together with reference TRBV7-9 and TRBJ2-1, the CDR3 gives the full variable domain: DTGVSQNPRHKITKRGQNVTFRCDPISEHNRLYWYRQTLGQGPEFLTYFQNEAQLEKSRLLSDRFSAERPKGSFSTLEIQRTEQGDSAMYLCASSPGAVRGNEQFFGPGTRLTVL.

This clonotype has a handful of counts. This chain links TRBV6-5 with TRBJ1-1, with D possibly TRBD1 on 5 matching bases. The germline V and J ends were trimmed by 0 bases and 5 bases, with 13 bases remaining between them. Germline CDR1 MNHEY, CDR2 SVGAGI. The CDR3 runs 15 residues. For the CDR3, the DNA is TGTGCCAGCAGTTACTCGTTCCAGGGCGGAACTGAAGCTTTCTTT. This sequence encodes CASSYSFQGGTEAFF.

V is TRBV18 and J is TRBJ1-1, with D possibly being TRBD1 (5 bases). Germline-derived CDR1 and CDR2 are KGHSH and LQKENI. Trimming shortened V by 3 bases and J by 5 bases, and 10 bases separated the two germline ends. This CDR3 has 13 amino acids. CDR3 in amino acids: CASSPTELTEAFF. CDR3 in DNA: TGTGCCAGCTCACCGACAGAGTTGACTGAAGCTTTCTTT.

The J gene is TRBJ2-4, the V gene TRBV6-1; D is uncertain. From germline, CDR1 is MNHNS and CDR2 SASEGT. Trimming removed 3 bases at V and 3 bases at J, with 3 bases between. The CDR3 is 12 amino acids. DNA of the CDR3: TGTGCCAGCAGTGACGGCAAAAACATTCAGTACTTC. Translating it yields CASSDGKNIQYF.

This clonotype appeared a few times. The chain is built from TRBV6-5 and TRBJ2-7; weak D call: TRBD2 (6 bases). The CDR3 covers 13 residues. Germline assignment: CDR1 MNHEY and CDR2 SVGAGI. V lost 4 bases and J lost 2, with 9 bases in between. DNA of the CDR3: TGTGCCAGCAGTTGGGGGGATACCTACGAGCAGTACTTC. Encoded protein: CASSWGDTYEQYF.

In its sample, this clonotype was seen a few times. This sequence joins TRBV2 and TRBJ2-2, with 7 bases identical to TRBD1. The CDR3 runs to 14 residues. V shed 8 bases and J 6 bases; nucleotides not matched to a gene: 9. Germline V gene sequence: CDR1 SNHLY, CDR2 FYNNEI. This CDR3 is CASDIRGMAGELFF. CDR3 DNA sequence: TGTGCCAGCGATATCAGGGGGATGGCCGGGGAGCTGTTTTTT.

The sample holds a few counts of this clonotype. This chain uses TRBV5-1 with TRBJ1-1; TRBD1 is a possible D gene (5 bases). The ends were cut back, 4 bases at V and 0 bases at J, with 13 bases in the middle. CDR1 is SGHRS, CDR2 YFSETQ, per germline. This CDR3 has 15 residues. Here the CDR3 reads CASSAIRAMNTEAFF. The CDR3 coding sequence is TGCGCCAGCAGCGCCATCAGGGCCATGAACACTGAAGCTTTCTTT.

The rearrangement uses TRBV6-6 and TRBJ2-2, with no clear D. Germline V gene data show CDR1 as MNHNY and CDR2 as SVGAGI (reference sequence). This CDR3 has 13 residues. V lost 2 bases and J 6 bases, leaving 7 bases between the germline ends. CDR3 region: CASSYEDPGELFF. In DNA, the CDR3 is TGTGCCAGCAGTTACGAGGACCCCGGGGAGCTGTTTTTT.

The V gene is TRBV27, the J gene TRBJ1-5; maybe TRBD1 (5 bases). The germline CDR1 and CDR2 sequences are MNHEY and SMNVEV (reference sequence). V lost 0 bases and J lost 5, with 11 bases in between. This CDR3 has 15 residues. The CDR3 nucleotides are TGTGCCAGCAGTTTATCTGGGGGGTTCCATCAGCCCCAGCATTTT. Its protein is CASSLSGGFHQPQHF.

This clonotype was recorded at least ten times. The chain links TRBV7-2 to TRBJ2-2; D perhaps matches TRBD2 (5 bases). The CDR3 runs 18 residues. The V gene's germline CDR1 is SGHTA and CDR2 FQGNSA. V lost 6 bases to trimming and J lost 0 bases, with 20 bases between them. In nucleotides, the CDR3 is TGTGCCAGCAGTTCAGGACTCTGGGGTCGCCCGAACACCGGGGAGCTGTTTTTT. Its translation: CASSSGLWGRPNTGELFF.

J is TRBJ2-3 and V is TRBV6-1; 10 positions agree with TRBD2. The CDR3 runs to 15 residues. CDR1 and CDR2 (germline): MNHNS, SASEGT. Trimming removed 8 bases from V and 3 bases from J; junction bases left unmatched: 8. CDR3 sequence reads: CASQISSGGTDTQYF. The CDR3 DNA follows: TGTGCCAGCCAGATATCTAGCGGGGGAACAGATACGCAGTATTTT.